One and the same sample provided the 25 T cell receptor beta chains below, sequenced in a study of identical twins. MiXCR was run by TCRdb on the 5' RACE reads, yielding one entry per CDR3 protein. The repertoire holds about 470,000 distinct CDR3 sequences, with 20% to 25% as singletons. Separately, the same data were catalogued under a study of T cells expressing NK-cell markers.

Material: CD4+ T cells sorted from blood. These receptors were obtained from a woman younger than 35 in good health.

The V gene is TRBV10-3, the J gene TRBJ2-1; 8 bases agree with TRBD2. After removal of 1 base from V and 8 bases from J, the junction contained 7 bases not matched to a gene. From germline, CDR1 is ENHRY and CDR2 SYGVKD. The CDR3 extends over 15 amino acids. Here the CDR3 DNA reads TGTGCCATCAGTGAGTGGGGAGCGGGAGCCCATGAGCAGTTCTTC. It translates to CAISEWGAGAHEQFF.

In its sample, this clonotype was seen a few times. This chain uses TRBV6-4 with TRBJ2-2, with D possibly TRBD1 on 6 matching bases. CDR1 MRHNA and CDR2 SNTAGT come from the germline V gene. The V end was cut by 8 bases, the J end by 5 bases, with 9 bases between. The CDR3 covers 12 residues. In DNA, the CDR3 is TGTGCCAGCGAGGGGGTGACCGGGGAGCTGTTTTTT. This encodes CASEGVTGELFF.

V gene TRBV9 combines with J gene TRBJ1-6; D is unclear. CDR1 is SGDLS and CDR2 is YYNGEE in the germline V gene. V was cut by 0 bases and J by 8 bases, with 9 bases left in between. This CDR3 has 14 residues. CDR3 loop: CASSVGLGDSPLHF. CDR3 sequence (DNA): TGTGCCAGCAGCGTAGGTCTCGGTGATTCACCCCTCCACTTT.

The chain joins TRBV7-2 to TRBJ2-7, with D possibly being TRBD1 (5 bases). Germline CDR1 SGHTA, CDR2 FQGNSA. V was pared by 5 bases and J by 2 bases, with 13 bases between. The CDR3 sequence is 14 residues long. CDR3 sequence (DNA): TGTGCCAGCAGCCCCCGCAAGGGGCCCTACGAGCAGTACTTC. It is translated as CASSPRKGPYEQYF.

V usage is TRBV10-3 and J usage is TRBJ2-6, with 8 bases fitting TRBD1. The ends lost 8 bases at V and 0 bases at J; junction bases unmatched: 9. The CDR3 length is 17 residues. Germline V lookup: CDR1 ENHRY, CDR2 SYGVKD. CDR3 residues: CAILAGQDYSGANVLTF. The CDR3, as DNA: TGTGCCATCCTCGCGGGACAGGACTACTCTGGGGCCAACGTCCTGACTTTC.

The rearrangement joins TRBV7-8 to TRBJ2-3; tentative D call: TRBD2 (6 bases). CDR3 size: 14 residues. V lost 4 bases and J 6 bases, leaving 14 bases between the germline ends. CDR1 and CDR2 (germline): SGHVS, FQNEAQ. This CDR3 reads CASSYGTPPDTQYF. In DNA form, the CDR3 reads TGTGCCAGCAGCTACGGGACTCCTCCCGATACGCAGTATTTT.

The chain recombines TRBV5-1 with TRBJ2-1; 7 bases match TRBD1. The CDR3 spans 17 residues. J gave up 5 bases and V 0 bases, and 11 bases lay outside the gene matches. From germline, CDR1 is SGHRS and CDR2 YFSETQ. Written as DNA, the CDR3 is TGCGCCAGCAGCTTGGTACCCCCGGGACAGCAGCACAATGAGCAGTTCTTC. It codes for CASSLVPPGQQHNEQFF.

V usage is TRBV27 and J usage is TRBJ2-7, with a possible D match to TRBD1 (6 bases). The germline gives CDR1 MNHEY, CDR2 SMNVEV (reference sequence). The CDR3 is made up of 15 amino acids. Trimming pared 5 bases from V and 1 base from J, leaving 15 bases between. CDR3 nucleotides: TGTGCCAGCAGTCCCAGGGGTTTTTTGTCCTACGAGCAGTACTTC. Translating gives CASSPRGFLSYEQYF.

This chain connects TRBV6-1 to TRBJ2-7; TRBD2 aligns across 7 bases. V dropped 5 bases and J dropped 2; count of bases not matched to a gene: 6. In germline, CDR1 is MNHNS, CDR2 SASEGT. This CDR3 has 14 amino acids. The DNA of the CDR3 is TGTGCCAGCAGTCTCCGGGGGGAAACCTACGAGCAGTACTTC. This gives the protein CASSLRGETYEQYF.

The rearrangement links TRBV29-1 to TRBJ1-1, with D possibly being TRBD1 (6 bases). Germline V lookup: CDR1 SQVTM, CDR2 ANQGSEA. This CDR3 has 12 amino acids. V was clipped by 7 bases and J by 7 bases, with 16 bases between them. The CDR3 loop is CSAAETGFEAFF. The CDR3 DNA sequence: TGCAGCGCTGCTGAGACAGGATTTGAAGCTTTCTTT.

This clonotype was seen a handful of times. V is TRBV6-1 and J is TRBJ1-2, with 7 bases lining up with TRBD1. This CDR3 has 13 residues. Germline values: CDR1 MNHNS, CDR2 SASEGT. V shed 4 bases, J shed 8 bases, and the junction held 7 bases outside the gene matches. In DNA form, the CDR3 reads TGTGCCAGCAGTGGGACAGGTTTTGGAGGCTACACCTTC. Its translation: CASSGTGFGGYTF.

This clonotype was seen only a few times. The chain couples TRBV7-6 to TRBJ2-7, with 7 bases matching TRBD2. The CDR3 is made up of 17 amino acids. V shed 4 bases, J shed 2 bases, and the junction held 14 bases outside the gene matches. CDR1 and CDR2 from the germline V gene are SGHVS and FNYEAQ. This CDR3 reads CASSSIIGGSPAYEQYF. In nucleotides, the CDR3 is TGTGCCAGCAGCTCCATAATAGGCGGGAGCCCAGCCTACGAGCAGTACTTC.

The rearrangement uses TRBV5-1 and TRBJ2-1; D ambiguous. The CDR3 consists of 15 residues. Germline V lookup: CDR1 SGHRS, CDR2 YFSETQ. V lost 2 bases and J 6 bases, leaving 15 bases between the germline ends. The CDR3 region is CASSLVSRRGNEQFF. DNA of the CDR3: TGCGCCAGCAGCTTAGTTAGTAGGCGCGGCAATGAGCAGTTCTTC.

This clonotype was seen at least ten times. The chain's CDR3 is CASSRQGGTEAFF. The CDR3 nucleotides read TGTGCCAGCAGTCGGCAGGGGGGCACTGAAGCTTTCTTT. The J gene is TRBJ1-1, the V gene TRBV7-2; 7 positions match TRBD1. Germline loops: CDR1 SGHTA, CDR2 FQGNSA. V trimming: 6 bases; J trimming: 4 bases; junction bases outside the gene matches: 5. This CDR3 has 13 amino acids.

The rearrangement links TRBV20-1 to TRBJ2-1, with D unclear. Germline V gene data show CDR1 as DFQATT and CDR2 as SNEGSKA (reference sequence). With 0 bases removed from V and 4 bases from J, the gap between germline ends came to 13 bases. The CDR3 is 15 residues long. The CDR3, as DNA: TGCAGTGCTAGAGATGCAGATAAAACTTACAATGAGCAGTTCTTC. Amino acids: CSARDADKTYNEQFF.

The V and J genes are TRBV18 and TRBJ2-3; unclear D gene. This CDR3 spans 13 amino acids. V was trimmed by 3 bases and J by 1 base, leaving 5 bases between them. Germline V gene sequence: CDR1 KGHSH, CDR2 LQKENI. CDR3 sequence: CASSPWGTDTQYF. In DNA form, the CDR3 reads TGTGCCAGCTCACCTTGGGGCACAGATACGCAGTATTTT.

The rearrangement joins TRBV24-1 to TRBJ2-1; 9 bases fit TRBD2. The germline V gene has CDR1 KGHDR and CDR2 SFDVKD. J was trimmed by 9 bases and V by 4 bases; bases with no gene match: 15. The CDR3 is 17 amino acids. The CDR3 nucleotides read TGTGCCACCAGTGAGGGGACTAGCCGGCCGTGGGGAGGTGAGCAGTTCTTC. Encoded protein: CATSEGTSRPWGGEQFF.

This clonotype turned up a few times. The CDR3 bases are TGCGCCAGCAGCTTGGCGGCGGCATCCTACAATGAGCAGTTCTTC. This codes for CASSLAAASYNEQFF. The genes are TRBV5-1 and TRBJ2-1; unclear D gene. This CDR3 has 15 amino acids. V lost 0 bases and J 1 base, leaving 8 bases between the germline ends. The germline CDR1 and CDR2 sequences are SGHRS and YFSETQ.

V gene TRBV3-1 combines with J gene TRBJ2-2, with 9 bases matching TRBD2. The CDR3 length is 18 residues. The junction had 10 bases not matched to a gene; V was cut back by 2 bases and J by 3 bases. The germline CDR1 and CDR2 sequences are LGHDT and YNNKEL (reference sequence). CDR3 sequence (DNA): TGTGCCAGCAGCCAATCACAACTGCGGGGGGGTTACACCGGGGAGCTGTTTTTT. Amino acids: CASSQSQLRGGYTGELFF.

This clonotype turned up a few times. The CDR3 DNA reads as TGCGCCAGCAGCTTGGGGGACCCTACCATTTACGAGCAGTACTTC. It translates to CASSLGDPTIYEQYF. The V gene is TRBV5-1, the J gene TRBJ2-7, with D tentatively TRBD1 or TRBD2 (5 bases each). This CDR3 region has 15 residues. Germline CDR1 is SGHRS and CDR2 is YFSETQ. The V end lost 0 bases, the J end lost 4 bases, and 14 bases lay between the germline ends.

This clonotype was observed a few times. This chain uses TRBV20-1 with TRBJ1-6; D might be TRBD1 (6 bases). The CDR3 loop spans 13 amino acids. In germline, CDR1 is DFQATT, CDR2 SNEGSKA (reference sequence). This chain's CDR3 is CSVKGGNNSPLHF. CDR3 bases: TGCAGCGTCAAAGGGGGAAATAATTCACCCCTCCACTTT.

This clonotype was seen more than once but under ten times. The chain employs TRBV6-2 or TRBV6-3 and TRBJ2-1, with a possible D match to TRBD2 (6 bases). Germline loops: CDR1 MNHEY, CDR2 SVGEGT. V lost 6 bases, J lost 4 bases, and 16 bases lay in between. The CDR3 contains 15 residues. The DNA of the CDR3 is TGTGCCAGCAGCCGGGACTCGCCGAGGTACAATGAGCAGTTCTTC. Translated: CASSRDSPRYNEQFF.

This clonotype appeared many times. This chain uses TRBV20-1 with TRBJ2-3; TRBD2 matches 7 bases. The length of the CDR3 is 13 residues. The germline CDR1 and CDR2 sequences are DFQATT and SNEGSKA (reference sequence). V trimming: 6 bases; J trimming: 0 bases; junction bases outside the gene matches: 3. The CDR3 reads CSAQRESTDTQYF. In nucleotides, the CDR3 is TGCAGTGCGCAGCGGGAAAGCACAGATACGCAGTATTTT.

This clonotype was counted a few times. V gene TRBV11-2 combines with J gene TRBJ2-7, with 8 positions matching TRBD2. CDR1 and CDR2 from the germline V gene are SGHAT and FQNNGV. J gave up 4 bases and V 5 bases, and 10 bases lay outside the gene matches. This CDR3 spans 15 amino acids. The CDR3 sequence is CASSGRGLGGYEQYF. The CDR3 nucleotides are TGTGCCAGCAGCGGCCGGGGACTAGGAGGATACGAGCAGTACTTC.

The J gene is TRBJ2-3, the V gene TRBV6-1; D unclear. Trimming stripped 1 base from V and 0 bases from J, with 11 bases between. The CDR3 runs to 16 residues. CDR1 is MNHNS, CDR2 SASEGT, per germline. In DNA form, the CDR3 reads TGTGCCAGCAGTGAAGTCGTGGTGTGGAGCACAGATACGCAGTATTTT. Translating gives CASSEVVVWSTDTQYF.